What follows describes a single T cell receptor beta chain. Trimming cost V 3 bases and J 4 bases, with 13 bases left between them. CDR1 KGHSH and CDR2 LQKENI come from the germline V gene. The CDR3 sequence is 15 residues long. Using its own MiXCR run on the RT-PCR reads, TCRdb lists one record per CDR3 protein. The repertoire includes about 680,000 distinct CDR3 sequences, approximately 15% of them detected once, and 3% to 4.5% sits in the top ten. The sequence was collected from a female donor in good health, serving as a healthy control. The specimen was memory CD4+ T cells from blood. This chain links TRBV18 with TRBJ1-3; D might be TRBD1 (5 bases). DNA for the CDR3: TGTGCCAGCTCACCTCCAGGGAAGCCCGGAAACACCATATATTTT. Translating it yields CASSPPGKPGNTIYF.